This passage covers 10 T cell receptor beta chains from one sample sequenced in a study of cytomegalovirus exposure and HLA in healthy donors. PCR was performed using 60 Vbeta and 13 Jbeta primers. Assay: immunoSEQ multiplex PCR; the TCRdb copy retains only in-frame clones and omits some. The data hold 110,000 to 150,000 clones, with around 10% observed a single time. The specimen sequenced was PBMCs. The receptor set was obtained from a male donor in good health and CMV-seronegative.

The V gene is TRBV7-6, the J gene TRBJ2-7, with 12 bases lining up with TRBD2. The germline CDR1 and CDR2 sequences are SGHVS and FNYEAQ. The CDR3 totals 18 residues. Unmatched junction bases numbered 16, after V lost 5 bases and J lost 5 bases. CDR3 coding DNA: TGTGCCAGCAGCGCCGATCGACTAGCGGGAGCCCCCGGGGACGAGCAGTACTTC. Protein sequence: CASSADRLAGAPGDEQYF.

V and J are TRBV6-6 and TRBJ2-5, with D unclear. CDR3 length: 14 amino acids. Germline CDR1 MNHNY, CDR2 SVGAGI (reference sequence). The V gene lost 5 bases and the J gene lost 2 bases, with 12 bases spanning the gap. Here the CDR3 DNA reads TGTGCCAGCAGTCGACTGACCCTACAAGAGACCCAGTACTTC. Translating it yields CASSRLTLQETQYF.

This clone was recorded a few times. The V gene is TRBV2, the J gene TRBJ2-5; D ambiguous. CDR3 length: 14 amino acids. V lost 6 bases to trimming and J lost 5 bases, with 16 bases between them. Germline V lookup: CDR1 SNHLY, CDR2 FYNNEI. The CDR3 bases are TGTGCCAGCAGAGAGACTCGTTCTGGCGAGACCCAGTACTTC. Amino acid sequence: CASRETRSGETQYF.

Only a few counts were recorded for this clone. In DNA, the CDR3 is TGTGCCTGGATGAAGGTACTAGTCCACGAGCAGTTCTTC. This gives the protein CAWMKVLVHEQFF. This rearrangement joins TRBV30 to TRBJ2-1, with D perhaps matching TRBD2 (5 bases). Looked up from germline, CDR1 is GTSNPN and CDR2 is SVGIG (reference sequence). This CDR3 comprises 13 residues. The germline V and J ends were trimmed by 4 bases and 10 bases, with 17 bases remaining between them. The entire variable domain, with the rest obtained from reference TRBV30 and TRBJ2-1, is as follows: SQTIHQWPATLVQPVGSPLSLECTVEGTSNPNLYWYRQAAGRGLQLLFYSVGIGQISSEVPQNLSASRPQDRQFILSSKKLLLSDSGFYLCAWMKVLVHEQFFGPGTRLTVL.

The chain links TRBV25-1 to TRBJ2-1, with TRBD1 identical over 7 bases. With 5 bases clipped from V and 8 bases from J, the junction kept 9 bases outside the gene matches. Looked up from germline, CDR1 is MGHDK and CDR2 is SYGVNS. The CDR3 has 14 residues. CDR3 nucleotides: TGTGCCAGCAGTACCGCGAGGGGGCGCGATGAGCAGTTCTTC. Its protein is CASSTARGRDEQFF.

The gene calls are TRBV6-5 and TRBJ1-6; D is ambiguous. CDR1 and CDR2 (germline): MNHEY, SVGAGI. V shed 2 bases and J shed 7 bases, with 6 bases lying between them. This CDR3 contains 13 residues. The CDR3 spells CASSYRGNSPLHF. Written as DNA, the CDR3 is TGTGCCAGCAGTTACCGGGGAAATTCACCCCTCCACTTT.

This clone was seen more than once but under ten times. The chain links TRBV28 to TRBJ1-1; no firm D call. The CDR3 has 11 amino acids. From germline, CDR1 is MDHEN and CDR2 SYDVKM. V was shortened by 3 bases and J by 11 bases, with 10 bases between the two germline ends. The chain's CDR3 is CASSLASRAFF. CDR3 bases: TGTGCCAGCAGTTTGGCGTCGCGGGCTTTCTTT.

This clone turned up a few times. V is TRBV4-3 and J is TRBJ2-1; 7 nucleotides line up with TRBD2. V was pared by 3 bases and J by 3 bases, with 11 bases of the junction left unmatched. This CDR3 is built from 17 residues. From germline, CDR1 is LGHNA and CDR2 YSLEER. CDR3 nucleotides: TGCGCCAGCAGCCATGAGGTTGGGGGAGGGCTCTACAATGAGCAGTTCTTC. It yields the protein CASSHEVGGGLYNEQFF.

This clone was seen more than once but under ten times. The chain joins TRBV4-3 to TRBJ2-7; 7 nucleotides match TRBD1. Germline trimming cut 1 base from V and 6 bases from J; bases unmatched to any gene: 12. Germline loops: CDR1 LGHNA, CDR2 YSLEER. CDR3 length: 16 amino acids. The CDR3 reads CASSQGTGHPPGEQYF. The CDR3 coding sequence is TGCGCCAGCAGCCAAGGGACAGGCCATCCTCCGGGCGAGCAGTACTTC.

A few counts support this clone. V usage is TRBV7-8 and J usage is TRBJ2-3; 7 nucleotides align to TRBD2. With 5 bases clipped from V and 0 bases from J, the junction kept 5 bases outside the gene matches. This CDR3 contains 15 residues. Germline V CDR1 and CDR2: SGHVS, FQNEAQ. CDR3 nucleotide sequence: TGTGCCAGCAGCCAACTAGCGTTTAGCACAGATACGCAGTATTTT. Translating gives CASSQLAFSTDTQYF.